This T cell receptor beta chain derives from a study of T cells after yellow fever vaccination. General study findings and limits: The booster saw the reappearance of most primary-vaccination clones (roughly 96% CD4, 88% CD8). Weaker, the secondary response had a peak occurring faster, on day 5 versus 15.

Universal primer sites and UMIs were introduced during 5'RACE template-switching synthesis of TCR cDNA. TCRdb re-analysed the 5' RACE reads in MiXCR, keeping a single row per CDR3 protein. The profile shows some 350,000 distinct CDR3 sequences, 4.1% of them singletons. The CDR3 is 15 amino acids. Trimming removed 1 base at V and 4 bases at J, with 13 bases between. The germline V gene has CDR1 SGHTA and CDR2 FQGTGA. This clonotype has ten or more counts. Its antigen is unknown. The source was PBMCs, collected 5 days after the yellow fever booster vaccination. This TCR came from a man between 18 and 29 years old who received the YFV17D yellow fever vaccine. The rearrangement uses TRBV7-3 and TRBJ1-1; D gene ambiguous. CDR3 coding DNA: TGTGCCAGCAGCTTAAGGGCGGGGATGGGCACTGAAGCTTTCTTT. Protein product: CASSLRAGMGTEAFF.